The 2 T cell receptor beta chains below all came from one sample that was sequenced in a study of cytotoxic CD8 clonotypes in ibrutinib-treated CLL. Assay used: immunoSEQ multiplex PCR; TCRdb lists only in-frame clones, some missing. The sample lists roughly 38,000 clones, approximately 45% occurring once. Material: PBMCs, obtained before ibrutinib treatment. The receptors originated from a human donor with chronic lymphocytic leukemia.

The chain couples TRBV15 to TRBJ1-5; D ambiguous. The germline V and J ends were trimmed by 0 bases and 0 bases, with 6 bases remaining between them. The CDR3 is made up of 15 amino acids. Germline assignment: CDR1 LNHNV and CDR2 YYDKDF (reference sequence). CDR3 in DNA: TGTGCCACCAGCAGAGACGAGCATAGCAATCAGCCCCAGCATTTT. Its translation: CATSRDEHSNQPQHF.

This clone occurred once. This rearrangement joins TRBV28 to TRBJ1-2; D is ambiguous. This CDR3 has 14 residues. The germline V and J ends were trimmed by 3 bases and 2 bases, with 10 bases remaining between them. Germline V gene sequence: CDR1 MDHEN, CDR2 SYDVKM. CDR3 in amino acids: CASSFAQTNYGYTF. Here the CDR3 DNA reads TGTGCCAGCAGTTTTGCACAGACGAACTATGGCTACACCTTC.